The TCR beta chain described here comes from a study of identical twins. Carrying unique molecular identifiers, the cDNA also gained a universal primer site through template switching. TCRdb redid the calling of the 5' RACE reads with MiXCR, one entry per CDR3 protein. The sample includes some 1,600,000 distinct CDR3 sequences, about 31% of them seen just once. The CDR3 covers 15 residues. Trimming left V 0 bases short and J 2 bases short, with 10 bases between. In germline, CDR1 is SGHRS, CDR2 YFSETQ. This clonotype was found a few times. The material sequenced was cord blood. This TCR came from a newborn girl in good health. V and J are TRBV5-1 and TRBJ2-3, with D hard to call. CDR3 nucleotide sequence: TGCGCCAGCAGCTTGGTTTTCCTATCCACAGATACGCAGTATTTT. The encoded protein is CASSLVFLSTDTQYF. Variable domain in full (rest from reference TRBV5-1 and TRBJ2-3): KAGVTQTPRYLIKTRGQQVTLSCSPISGHRSVSWYQQTPGQGLQFLFEYFSETQRNKGNFPGRFSGRQFSNSRSEMNVSTLELGDSALYLCASSLVFLSTDTQYFGPGTRLTVL.